Presented here are 30 T cell receptor beta chains from one specimen sequenced in a study of blood T cell repertoires in COVID-19. Assay used: immunoSEQ multiplex PCR; TCRdb lists only in-frame clones, some missing. The sample lists about 400,000 clones; 85% to 90% were seen once. Material: peripheral blood. These receptors were obtained from a human donor in a cohort sampled during active COVID-19.

This clone was seen just once. The rearrangement links TRBV4-1 to TRBJ1-1; possible D gene TRBD1, 6 bases. Trimming cost V 0 bases and J 4 bases, with 18 bases left between them. The CDR3 consists of 17 residues. Germline V gene lookup returns CDR1 MGHRA and CDR2 YSYEKL. The CDR3 nucleotides are TGCGCCAGCAGCCAAGATAAGGCGTGGGCCAGGGGCACTGAAGCTTTCTTT. The encoded protein is CASSQDKAWARGTEAFF.

This chain links TRBV7-2 with TRBJ1-2; D is unclear. The CDR3 sequence is 13 residues long. Trimming removed 0 bases at V and 6 bases at J, with 8 bases between. Germline values: CDR1 SGHTA, CDR2 FQGNSA. The CDR3 nucleotides are TGTGCCAGCAGCTTAGCGCGAGGTAATGGCTACACCTTC. Its translation is CASSLARGNGYTF. The variable domain in full, completed from reference TRBV7-2 and TRBJ1-2, reads GAGVSQSPSNKVTEKGKDVELRCDPISGHTALYWYRQSLGQGLEFLIYFQGNSAPDKSGLPSDRFSAERTGGSVSTLTIQRTQQEDSAVYLCASSLARGNGYTFGSGTRLTVV.

The CDR3 is CASSLDGAWEQYF. CDR3 sequence (DNA): TGTGCCAGCAGCTTAGATGGGGCTTGGGAGCAGTACTTC. V is TRBV11-3 and J is TRBJ2-7; D may be TRBD1 (5 bases). The CDR3 consists of 13 residues. CDR1 and CDR2 from the germline V gene are SGHNT and YENEEA. V was pared by 0 bases and J by 7 bases, with 10 bases between.

This chain joins TRBV5-1 and TRBJ1-1, with 8 nucleotides matching TRBD1. The CDR3 spans 16 residues. CDR1 and CDR2 from the germline V gene are SGHRS and YFSETQ. J was trimmed by 5 bases and V by 3 bases; bases with no gene match: 12. CDR3 nucleotides: TGCGCCAGCAGCTCGCACCCAAACAGGGGGGATACTGAAGCTTTCTTT. It translates to CASSSHPNRGDTEAFF.

The J gene is TRBJ2-1, the V gene TRBV3-1 (or the pseudogene TRBV3-2); unclear D gene. The ends were cut back, 1 base at V and 5 bases at J, with 12 bases in the middle. Germline V lookup: CDR1 LGHDT, CDR2 YNNKEL (reference sequence). The CDR3 is 15 residues long. Here the CDR3 reads CASSQGAVLHNEQFF. CDR3 DNA sequence: TGTGCCAGCAGCCAAGGGGCAGTACTCCACAATGAGCAGTTCTTC.

V is TRBV19 and J is TRBJ1-1; no reliable D call. Per germline, CDR1 LNHDA and CDR2 SQIVND (reference sequence). This CDR3 region has 13 residues. In nucleotides, the CDR3 is TGTGCGATTCGGGGTAGGGAAAAAACTGAAGCTTTCTTT. Translating it yields CAIRGREKTEAFF. Full variable domain (rest looked up from reference TRBV19 and TRBJ1-1): DGGITQSPKYLFRKEGQNVTLSCEQNLNHDAMYWYRQDPGQGLRLIYYSQIVNDFQKGDIAEGYSVSREKKESFPLTVTSAQKNPTAFYLCAIRGREKTEAFFGQGTRLTVV.

The sample holds a few counts of this clone. V is TRBV25-1 and J is TRBJ1-5; 8 bases are a match to TRBD1. The CDR3 length is 14 residues. Germline V gene sequence: CDR1 MGHDK, CDR2 SYGVNS. Trimming cost V 10 bases and J 5 bases; bases outside gene matches: 10. This chain's CDR3 is CATRPQGADQPQHF. As DNA, the CDR3 is TGTGCCACCCGGCCTCAGGGGGCAGATCAGCCCCAGCATTTT.

This chain connects TRBV11-2 to TRBJ2-7; no clear D gene. The CDR3 has 13 residues. Trimming took off 5 bases at V and 3 bases at J, with 11 bases between the two ends. The germline V gene has CDR1 SGHAT and CDR2 FQNNGV. The CDR3 bases are TGTGCCAGCAGCCCTGGTGGAGTCTACGAGCAGTACTTC. Translation: CASSPGGVYEQYF.

This chain links TRBV24-1 with TRBJ2-3, with TRBD2 matching over 7 bases. Unmatched junction bases numbered 3, after V lost 2 bases and J lost 2 bases. The CDR3 is made up of 15 amino acids. Germline V gene sequence: CDR1 KGHDR, CDR2 SFDVKD. The CDR3, as DNA: TGTGCCACCAGTGATTCCGGGGGGTTCACAGATACGCAGTATTTT. As protein: CATSDSGGFTDTQYF.

This clone was detected once. V is TRBV4-1 and J is TRBJ1-2, with D maybe TRBD1 (6 bases). Trimming removed 0 bases at V and 8 bases at J, with 22 bases between. The CDR3 runs to 17 residues. Germline V gene data show CDR1 as MGHRA and CDR2 as YSYEKL. This CDR3 is CASSQEGVGARTGGYTF. CDR3 bases: TGCGCCAGCAGCCAAGAGGGGGTGGGGGCTCGGACCGGAGGCTACACCTTC.

This rearrangement joins TRBV27 to TRBJ1-5; tentative D call: TRBD1 (6 bases). The germline V and J ends were trimmed by 3 bases and 6 bases, with 6 bases remaining between them. CDR1 is MNHEY and CDR2 is SMNVEV in the germline V gene (reference sequence). The CDR3 is made up of 12 amino acids. CDR3 region: CASSFRGQPQHF. Here the CDR3 DNA reads TGTGCCAGCAGTTTCAGGGGTCAGCCCCAGCATTTT.

The genes are TRBV5-4 and TRBJ2-6; D call uncertain. The V end lost 5 bases, the J end lost 2 bases, and 8 bases lay between the germline ends. The germline V gene has CDR1 SGHNT and CDR2 YYREEE (reference sequence). This CDR3 region has 14 residues. The CDR3 region has the DNA TGTGCCAGCAGTAGTGGTGCTGGGGCCAACGTCCTGACTTTC. This codes for CASSSGAGANVLTF.

The chain recombines TRBV11-2 with TRBJ2-7, with 8 bases matching TRBD1. Germline CDR1 SGHAT, CDR2 FQNNGV. CDR3 length: 14 residues. Losses at the gene ends were 6 bases for V and 2 bases for J; bases not matched to a gene: 6. The CDR3 DNA is TGTGCCAGCAGACAGGACAGGGCGACCTACGAGCAGTACTTC. It translates to CASRQDRATYEQYF.

This clone has just one count. This sequence joins TRBV29-1 and TRBJ1-3, with D unclear. Germline CDR1 and CDR2: SQVTM and ANQGSEA. The CDR3 extends over 13 amino acids. V lost 3 bases to trimming and J lost 4 bases, with 10 bases between them. The CDR3 DNA sequence: TGCAGCGTTGAGGTGGTTGCGGGAAACACCATATATTTT. Its protein is CSVEVVAGNTIYF.

The chain recombines TRBV6-5 with TRBJ1-1; TRBD1 agrees at 7 bases. The V gene end was trimmed by 7 bases and the J gene end by 1 base; junction bases not matched to a gene: 6. From germline, CDR1 is MNHEY and CDR2 SVGAGI. The CDR3 has 14 amino acids. CDR3 protein: CASTLDRENTEAFF. The CDR3 nucleotides are TGTGCCAGCACCTTAGACAGGGAGAACACTGAAGCTTTCTTT.

Comments on this clone: Relative to the germline gene, one junction end is altered; a read error may explain this. This sequence joins TRBV5-6 and TRBJ1-6; the D is unclear. The CDR3 is 15 residues long. The germline gives CDR1 SGHDT, CDR2 YYEEEE. CDR3 sequence: CASSLRDSHNSPLHF. The CDR3 bases are TGTGCCAGCAGCCTCCGAGACTCCCATAATTCACCCCTCCACTTT.

Turning to this clone: Relative to the germline gene, one junction end is altered; a read error may explain this. The V and J genes are TRBV7-7 and TRBJ1-4; D remains ambiguous. The CDR3 spans 15 residues. Per germline, CDR1 SSHAT and CDR2 FNYEAQ (reference sequence). The CDR3 region has the DNA TGTGCTAGCAGCTTTACTCCAAATAGAGGTGAAAAACTGTTTTTT. It yields the protein CASSFTPNRGEKLFF.

The chain uses TRBV4-1 and TRBJ1-5; D might be TRBD1 (5 bases). The CDR3 has 17 amino acids. The V end was cut by 4 bases, the J end by 4 bases, with 20 bases between. In germline, CDR1 is MGHRA, CDR2 YSYEKL. The DNA for the CDR3 is TGCGCCAGCAGCCCCAGCCGGTCGGGGGGTAAAAATCAGCCCCAGCATTTT. Encoded protein: CASSPSRSGGKNQPQHF.

This clone was detected once. The chain links TRBV19 to TRBJ1-5, with 11 bases identical to TRBD1. CDR3 size: 15 residues. Germline CDR1 reads LNHDA; CDR2 reads SQIVND (reference sequence). Trimming took 6 bases from V and 6 from J; bases not matched to a gene: 7. The CDR3 loop is CASRRTGGAAQPQHF. The CDR3 region has the DNA TGTGCCAGTAGAAGGACAGGGGGCGCGGCTCAGCCCCAGCATTTT.

J is TRBJ2-5 and V is TRBV19, with a weak D call TRBD1 (5 bases). Trimming cost V 5 bases and J 3 bases, with 13 bases left between them. CDR3 length equals 14 residues. The germline V gene encodes CDR1 LNHDA and CDR2 SQIVND (reference sequence). CDR3 nucleotide sequence: TGTGCCAGTAGTTTTCTATGGGGCGAAGAGACCCAGTACTTC. This sequence encodes CASSFLWGEETQYF.

This chain uses TRBV3-1 (or the pseudogene TRBV3-2) with TRBJ1-2; D might be TRBD1 (6 bases). With 4 bases removed from V and 8 bases from J, the gap between germline ends came to 14 bases. The CDR3 length is 13 residues. CDR1 and CDR2 from the germline V gene are LGHDT and YNNKEL (reference sequence). The CDR3 loop is CASSPDRTWGYTF. The CDR3 DNA reads TGTGCCAGCAGCCCCGACAGGACTTGGGGCTACACCTTC.

This clone was seen just once. CDR3 in DNA: TGTGCCTGGGAGAGACATACGAACACTGAAGCTTTCTTT. It specifies CAWERHTNTEAFF. The chain combines TRBV30 with TRBJ1-1; D gene unclear. CDR3 length: 13 residues. V lost 5 bases and J lost 1, with 11 bases in between. Germline assignment: CDR1 GTSNPN and CDR2 SVGIG (reference sequence).

This clone has just a few counts. The V and J genes are TRBV19 and TRBJ1-1, with 8 nucleotides matching TRBD1. This CDR3 region has 14 residues. V lost 5 bases and J lost 1; bases outside the gene matches: 3. The germline V gene encodes CDR1 LNHDA and CDR2 SQIVND (reference sequence). The CDR3 region has the DNA TGTGCCAGTAGTCACACAGGGGGGAACACTGAAGCTTTCTTT. Its translation is CASSHTGGNTEAFF. Full variable domain (missing parts from reference TRBV19 and TRBJ1-1): DGGITQSPKYLFRKEGQNVTLSCEQNLNHDAMYWYRQDPGQGLRLIYYSQIVNDFQKGDIAEGYSVSREKKESFPLTVTSAQKNPTAFYLCASSHTGGNTEAFFGQGTRLTVV.

The chain carries TRBV7-8 and TRBJ2-1; 14 nucleotides align to TRBD2. Germline lookup yields CDR1 SGHVS and CDR2 FQNEAQ. The CDR3 consists of 20 residues. V lost 5 bases, J lost 0 bases, and 12 bases stayed unmatched. The CDR3 loop is CASSRGLAGATIGSYNEQFF. CDR3 bases: TGTGCCAGCAGCCGGGGACTAGCGGGGGCCACTATTGGCTCCTACAATGAGCAGTTCTTC.

The chain uses TRBV10-3 and TRBJ2-1; TRBD2 matches at 9 bases. The V gene's germline CDR1 is ENHRY and CDR2 SYGVKD. This CDR3 contains 15 residues. V lost 6 bases to trimming and J lost 7 bases; unmatched junction nucleotides: 10. CDR3 amino acids: CAISAGRGGPNEQFF. CDR3 coding DNA: TGTGCCATCAGCGCGGGGCGGGGGGGCCCGAATGAGCAGTTCTTC.

V is TRBV5-6 and J is TRBJ1-2; D remains unclear. The CDR3 runs 15 residues. Looked up from germline, CDR1 is SGHDT and CDR2 is YYEEEE. V was cut by 4 bases and J by 4 bases, with 17 bases left in between. The CDR3 loop reads CASSPTETEIYGYTF. The CDR3, as DNA: TGTGCCAGCAGCCCGACGGAGACGGAAATCTATGGCTACACCTTC.

V and J are TRBV27 and TRBJ1-5, with D perhaps matching TRBD1 (5 bases). The CDR3 runs 18 residues. The germline V gene has CDR1 MNHEY and CDR2 SMNVEV (reference sequence). V shed 0 bases and J shed 4 bases, with 19 bases lying between them. The DNA of the CDR3 is TGTGCCAGCAGTTTATCCGCCAGGGAGGGTTGGAAAAATCAGCCCCAGCATTTT. Its protein is CASSLSAREGWKNQPQHF.

This chain joins TRBV2 and TRBJ2-3, with TRBD1 as a possible D gene (5 bases). The CDR3 is made up of 13 amino acids. Germline CDR1 and CDR2: SNHLY and FYNNEI. V dropped 4 bases and J dropped 1 base, with 6 bases sitting between them. The CDR3 here is CASSGTRTDTQYF. The CDR3 DNA is TGTGCCAGCAGTGGGACACGCACAGATACGCAGTATTTT.

This chain uses TRBV11-2 with TRBJ2-7; D might be TRBD1 (6 bases). The CDR3 is 16 amino acids. The V end was cut by 1 base, the J end by 2 bases, with 15 bases between. Germline CDR1 and CDR2: SGHAT and FQNNGV. CDR3 residues: CASSLVSGVLTYEQYF. The CDR3 DNA sequence: TGTGCCAGCAGCTTAGTGTCAGGGGTGTTAACCTACGAGCAGTACTTC. Complete variable domain (other parts from reference TRBV11-2 and TRBJ2-7): EAGVAQSPRYKIIEKRQSVAFWCNPISGHATLYWYQQILGQGPKLLIQFQNNGVVDDSQLPKDRFSAERLKGVDSTLKIQPAKLEDSAVYLCASSLVSGVLTYEQYFGPGTRLTVT.

CDR3 protein: CAASGTGNQPQHF. The CDR3 region has the DNA TGTGCCGCTTCCGGGACAGGTAATCAGCCCCAGCATTTT. The chain uses TRBV19 and TRBJ1-5; 8 bases fit TRBD1. Per the germline V gene, CDR1 is LNHDA and CDR2 is SQIVND (reference sequence). The CDR3 consists of 13 residues. J gave up 4 bases and V 11 bases, and 7 bases lay outside the gene matches.